This T cell receptor beta chain was observed in a study of cytomegalovirus exposure and HLA in healthy donors. Study-wide points: Researchers catalogued approximately 170 TCR beta chains as cytomegalovirus-associated.

As to this clone: Its cognate antigen is unknown.

The CDR3 covers 15 residues. From germline, CDR1 is MGHRA and CDR2 YSYEKL. Trimming took 6 bases from V and 5 from J; bases not matched to a gene: 10. PCR used 60 Vbeta primers and 13 Jbeta primers. TCRdb's copy holds only in-frame clones and misses some; the assay was immunoSEQ multiplex PCR. The sample shows fewer than 130,000 clones, about 90% of them seen only once. The chain is built from TRBV4-1 and TRBJ1-5; 7 bases are shared with TRBD1. The receptor's source is a man aged 35 to 55 in good health and CMV-seronegative. The sequenced sample was PBMCs. CDR3 bases: TGCGCCAGCAGTGTGGTCGGGACAGATCATCAGCCCCAGCATTTT. This translates into CASSVVGTDHQPQHF.